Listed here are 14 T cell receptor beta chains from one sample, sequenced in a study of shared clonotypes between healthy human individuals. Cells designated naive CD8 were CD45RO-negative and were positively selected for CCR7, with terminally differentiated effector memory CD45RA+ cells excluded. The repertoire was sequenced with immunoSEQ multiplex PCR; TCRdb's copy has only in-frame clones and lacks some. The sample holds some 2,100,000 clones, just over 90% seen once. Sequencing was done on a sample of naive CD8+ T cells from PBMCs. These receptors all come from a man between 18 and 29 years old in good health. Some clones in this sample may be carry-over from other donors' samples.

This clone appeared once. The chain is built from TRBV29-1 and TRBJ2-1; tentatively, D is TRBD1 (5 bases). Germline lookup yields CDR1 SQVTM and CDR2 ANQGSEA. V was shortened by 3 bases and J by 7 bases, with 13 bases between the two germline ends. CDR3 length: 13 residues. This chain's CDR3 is CSVEVRAGNEQFF. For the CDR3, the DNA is TGCAGCGTTGAGGTCAGGGCAGGTAATGAGCAGTTCTTC.

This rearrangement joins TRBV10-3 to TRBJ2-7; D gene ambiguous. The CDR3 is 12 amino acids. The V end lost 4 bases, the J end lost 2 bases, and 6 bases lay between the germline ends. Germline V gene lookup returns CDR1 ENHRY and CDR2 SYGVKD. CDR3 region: CAISGEPYEQYF. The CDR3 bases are TGTGCCATCAGTGGGGAACCCTACGAGCAGTACTTC.

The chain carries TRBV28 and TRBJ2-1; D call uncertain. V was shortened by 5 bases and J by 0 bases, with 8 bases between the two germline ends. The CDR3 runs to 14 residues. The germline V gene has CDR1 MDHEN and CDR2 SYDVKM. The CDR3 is CASSVSTSYNEQFF. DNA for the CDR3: TGTGCCAGCAGTGTTTCGACCTCCTACAATGAGCAGTTCTTC. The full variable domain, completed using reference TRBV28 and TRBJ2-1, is DVKVTQSSRYLVKRTGEKVFLECVQDMDHENMFWYRQDPGLGLRLIYFSYDVKMKEKGDIPEGYSVSREKKERFSLILESASTNQTSMYLCASSVSTSYNEQFFGPGTRLTVL.

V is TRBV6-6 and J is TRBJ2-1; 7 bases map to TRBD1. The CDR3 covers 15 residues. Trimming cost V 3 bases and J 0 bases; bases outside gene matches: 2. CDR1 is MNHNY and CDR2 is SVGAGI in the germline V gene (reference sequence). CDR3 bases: TGTGCCAGCAGTTATGGACAGGCCTCCTACAATGAGCAGTTCTTC. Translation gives CASSYGQASYNEQFF.

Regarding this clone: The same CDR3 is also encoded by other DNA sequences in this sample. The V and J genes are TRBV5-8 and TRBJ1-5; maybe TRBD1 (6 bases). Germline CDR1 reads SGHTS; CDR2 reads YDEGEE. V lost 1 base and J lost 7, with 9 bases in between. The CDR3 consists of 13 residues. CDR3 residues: CASSLRGNQPQHF. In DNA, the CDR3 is TGTGCCAGCAGCTTGAGGGGGAACCAGCCCCAGCATTTT. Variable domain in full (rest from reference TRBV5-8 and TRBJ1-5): EAGVTQSPTHLIKTRGQQATLRCSPISGHTSVYWYQQALGLGLQFLLWYDEGEERNRGNFPPRFSGRQFPNYSSELNVNALELEDSALYLCASSLRGNQPQHFGDGTRLSIL.

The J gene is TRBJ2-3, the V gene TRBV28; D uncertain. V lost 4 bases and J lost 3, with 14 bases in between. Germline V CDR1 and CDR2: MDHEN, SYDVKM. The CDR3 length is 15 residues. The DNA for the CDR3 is TGTGCCAGCAGTTCCCCCTATAATAGAACAGATACGCAGTATTTT. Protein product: CASSSPYNRTDTQYF.

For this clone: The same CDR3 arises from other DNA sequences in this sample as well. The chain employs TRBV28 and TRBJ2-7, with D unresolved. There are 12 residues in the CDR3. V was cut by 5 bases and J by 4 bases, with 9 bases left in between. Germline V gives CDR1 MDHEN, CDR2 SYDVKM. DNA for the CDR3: TGTGCCAGCAGTCCCTCCGGATACGAGCAGTACTTC. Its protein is CASSPSGYEQYF.

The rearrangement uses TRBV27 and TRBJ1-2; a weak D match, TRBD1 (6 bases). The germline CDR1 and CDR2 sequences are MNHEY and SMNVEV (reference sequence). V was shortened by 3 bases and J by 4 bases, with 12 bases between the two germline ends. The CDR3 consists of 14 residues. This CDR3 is CASSFVGGAYGYTF. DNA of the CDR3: TGTGCCAGCAGTTTCGTCGGGGGCGCCTATGGCTACACCTTC.

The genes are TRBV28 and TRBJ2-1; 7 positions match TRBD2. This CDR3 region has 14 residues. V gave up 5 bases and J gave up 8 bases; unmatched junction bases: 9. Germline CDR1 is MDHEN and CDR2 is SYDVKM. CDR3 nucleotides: TGTGCCAGCAGTCCACTCACGGGAGGCTATGAGCAGTTCTTC. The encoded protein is CASSPLTGGYEQFF.

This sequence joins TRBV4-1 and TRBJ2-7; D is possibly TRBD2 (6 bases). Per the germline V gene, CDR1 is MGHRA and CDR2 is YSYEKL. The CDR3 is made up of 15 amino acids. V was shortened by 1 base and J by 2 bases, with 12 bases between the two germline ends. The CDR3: CASSQVGGAPYEQYF. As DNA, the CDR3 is TGCGCCAGCAGCCAAGTTGGAGGGGCCCCCTACGAGCAGTACTTC.

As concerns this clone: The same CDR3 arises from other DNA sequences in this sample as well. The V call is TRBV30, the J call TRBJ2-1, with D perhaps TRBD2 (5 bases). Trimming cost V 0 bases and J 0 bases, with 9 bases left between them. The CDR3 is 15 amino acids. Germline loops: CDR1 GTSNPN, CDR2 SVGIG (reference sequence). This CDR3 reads CAWSVGVSSYNEQFF. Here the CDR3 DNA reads TGTGCCTGGAGTGTCGGGGTGAGCTCCTACAATGAGCAGTTCTTC.

Written as DNA, the CDR3 is TGTGCCAGCAGCTTTCCGGGACAGGGAGGCCACGAGCAGTACTTC. It specifies CASSFPGQGGHEQYF. The chain is built from TRBV7-9 and TRBJ2-7; 9 nucleotides agree with TRBD1. The junction had 8 bases not matched to a gene; V was cut back by 3 bases and J by 5 bases. Germline V gene data show CDR1 as SEHNR and CDR2 as FQNEAQ (reference sequence). CDR3 length: 15 amino acids.

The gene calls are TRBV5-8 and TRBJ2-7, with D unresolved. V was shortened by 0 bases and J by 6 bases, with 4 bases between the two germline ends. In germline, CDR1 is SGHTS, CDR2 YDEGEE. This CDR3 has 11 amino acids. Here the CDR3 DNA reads TGTGCCAGCAGCTTGGGTACCGAGCAGTACTTC. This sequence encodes CASSLGTEQYF.

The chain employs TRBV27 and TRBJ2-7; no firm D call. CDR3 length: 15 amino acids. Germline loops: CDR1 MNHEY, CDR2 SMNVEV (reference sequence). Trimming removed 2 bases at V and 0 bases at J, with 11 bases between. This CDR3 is CASSLSVRSSYEQYF. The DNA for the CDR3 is TGTGCCAGCAGTTTAAGTGTCCGCAGCTCCTACGAGCAGTACTTC.